This TCR beta chain was recovered during a study of blood T cell repertoires in COVID-19. Study-level information: Whether acute or convalescent, the COVID-19 samples came from the United States, Italy and Spain. PBMCs, B-cell-depleted T cells, or T cells were the source of the cDNA or gDNA that made up the material.

In the authors' methods: Reference gene primer amplification yielded estimated nucleated cell counts. Repertoires were generated with immunoSEQ multiplex PCR, while TCRdb's copy carries only in-frame clones and drops some. The DNA gave D and trimming, while V, J and clone size come from that table. In the table there are about 240,000 clones, about nine tenths of which are singletons. This CDR3 contains 19 residues. V gave up 3 bases and J gave up 8 bases; unmatched junction bases: 21. Per germline, CDR1 LGHDT and CDR2 YNNKEL (reference sequence). The chain recombines TRBV3-1 (or the pseudogene TRBV3-2) with TRBJ1-3; TRBD1 matches at 8 bases. Sequenced sample: peripheral blood. This TCR was sampled from a man in his fifties or sixties who had recovered from COVID-19. The CDR3, as DNA: TGTGCCAGCAGCCATCGGTGGACCGGACAGGGCGTTTTATCGGACACCATATATTTT. Residues: CASSHRWTGQGVLSDTIYF.